The present T cell receptor (beta chain) was sequenced within a study of post-analysis software for immune sequencing data (dated by TCRdb to 2015 to 2017). A note on the overall study: Relapsing-remitting, secondary progressive and progressive-relapsing multiple sclerosis were recorded as disease courses, and subtype annotation was lacking for some patients. The patient repertoires were set against under 13 previously published healthy control repertoires from donors whose ages ranged from roughly 6 to 26 years. A subset of samples was prepared in parallel using single-end sample barcoding, then pooled and co-amplified after Illumina adapter ligation.

The library was obtained by PCR. Data came from an Illumina HiSeq 2500. To reduce PCR and sequencing biases, unique molecular identifiers were built into the TCR beta cDNA libraries. Every 1 to 10 million input T cells yielded approximately 500,000 cDNA molecules, meaning each molecule approximated one T cell. The same protocol used for the earlier healthy control dataset was applied to prepare and sequence the patient libraries. Samples belonging to the same batch were prepared together, multiplexed and sequenced on a shared HiSeq lane. The authors' analysis ran thus. MIGEC was used to process the raw barcoded reads, and molecular identifier groups with only a single read were discarded before consensus assembly and CDR3 extraction. VDJtools was used for post-analysis of the clonotype tables, with diversity normalized by down-sampling every dataset to the smallest sample size. Repertoire overlap clustering matched CDR3 amino acid but not nucleotide sequences to correct batch-related cross-sample contamination. The public reads were reanalyzed by TCRdb: fastp trimming at Q25, MiXCR alignment, in-frame beta chains only. Merged by CDR3 protein, the rows form single entries marked with the most common genes and DNA. Here the V and J calls rest on TCRdb's processing, not on the authors' analysis. In all, the sample holds 400,000 to 500,000 distinct CDR3 sequences, and less than 40% of those were seen once. 7.6% of the sample is in the top ten clones.

The paper's findings and limits, for the study overall: Compared with controls, multiple sclerosis patients had significantly lower normalized Chao1 diversity, a finding suggesting substantial peripheral T-cell clonal expansion. Roughly 5 TRBV segments, including TRBV5-6, TRBV5-1 and TRBV20-1, were significantly more frequent in patients than controls. The control group was slightly older than the multiple sclerosis patient group. When samples were clustered directly using the F measure, samples prepared in the same batch co-clustered strongly, which prompted a batch-effect correction.

To demonstrate the VDJtools post-analysis software, TCR beta repertoires were profiled from the peripheral blood of over ten young patients with multiple sclerosis. Multiple sclerosis patients were children and adolescents aged roughly 6 to 17 years. According to the germline V gene, CDR1 reads MNHEY and CDR2 reads SVGAGI. Taken from cysteine to phenylalanine, the CDR3 has 15 residues. Left in the record is the CDR3 DNA by itself, 45 bases read in frame from the first base. At the junction V is shortened by 0 bases and J by 8 bases; bases outside the gene matches: 5. Worth noting for this clonotype: Its antigen is unknown. Base qualities are not at hand, and no much larger clone is one base apart.

Material for sequencing was blood. The rearranged chain carries TRBV6-5 and TRBJ2-1, with TRBD2 matching 9 junction bases. The receptor comes from a girl between 2 and 10 years old with multiple sclerosis. The CDR3 reads CASSYSSGGRDEQFF. The bases are TGTGCCAGCAGTTACTCTAGCGGGGGAAGGGATGAGCAGTTCTTC.